This TCR beta chain was retrieved from a study of blood T cell repertoires in COVID-19. Background on the study: Researchers got acute and convalescent COVID-19 samples from the United States, Italy and Spain.

V lost 5 bases and J lost 6, with 10 bases in between. CDR3 length equals 12 residues. Generated by immunoSEQ multiplex PCR, the TCRdb table keeps only in-frame clones and is missing some. The profile shows 450,000 or so clones, around nine tenths of them singletons. This clonotype was sampled from a woman in her thirties or forties with COVID-19, enrolled during active disease. The chain has TRBV12-3 or TRBV12-4 and TRBJ1-1; D is uncertain. Sequencing used peripheral blood. Here the CDR3 reads CASSRRIPEAFF. The CDR3 DNA follows: TGTGCCAGCAGTCGGCGGATCCCTGAAGCTTTCTTT.